This T cell receptor beta chain was sequenced for a study of blood T cell repertoires in COVID-19. Overall study: Sources were T cells, B-cell-depleted T cells, or PBMCs; the material itself was cDNA or gDNA.

Original methodology: Amplification of reference gene primers provided the estimated nucleated cell counts. The table came from immunoSEQ multiplex PCR; TCRdb's copy has only in-frame clones and leaves some out. V, J and clone size are taken as reported in that table, and D and trimming were inferred from the DNA itself. This repertoire shows under 400,000 clones, approximately 90% found once; its top ten account for 3.9%. V was pared by 5 bases and J by 3 bases, with 14 bases between. Germline values: CDR1 MDHEN, CDR2 SYDVKM. The CDR3 runs 15 residues. The gene calls are TRBV28 and TRBJ1-5; D not resolved. The clonotype comes from a woman in her sixties or seventies with COVID-19, enrolled during active disease. Sequenced input: peripheral blood. The CDR3 spells CASSPVRSNNQPQHF. CDR3 sequence (DNA): TGTGCCAGCAGTCCGGTCCGTTCGAACAATCAGCCCCAGCATTTT.